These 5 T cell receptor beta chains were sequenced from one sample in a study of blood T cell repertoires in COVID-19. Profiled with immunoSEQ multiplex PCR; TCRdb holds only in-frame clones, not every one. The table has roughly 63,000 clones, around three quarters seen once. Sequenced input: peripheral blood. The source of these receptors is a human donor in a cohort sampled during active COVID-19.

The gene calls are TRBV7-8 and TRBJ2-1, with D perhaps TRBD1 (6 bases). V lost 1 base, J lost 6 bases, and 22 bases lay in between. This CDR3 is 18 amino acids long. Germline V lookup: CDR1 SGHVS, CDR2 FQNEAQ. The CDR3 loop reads CASSLGPQGSPSTNEQFF. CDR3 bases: TGTGCCAGCAGCTTAGGCCCACAGGGATCTCCCTCTACCAATGAGCAGTTCTTC.

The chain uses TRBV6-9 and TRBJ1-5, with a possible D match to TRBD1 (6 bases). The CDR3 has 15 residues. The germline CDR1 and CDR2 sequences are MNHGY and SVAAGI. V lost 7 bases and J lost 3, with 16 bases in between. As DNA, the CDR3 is TGTGCCAGCACCAGGGGACCGATCGTCAATCAGCCCCAGCATTTT. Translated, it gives CASTRGPIVNQPQHF.

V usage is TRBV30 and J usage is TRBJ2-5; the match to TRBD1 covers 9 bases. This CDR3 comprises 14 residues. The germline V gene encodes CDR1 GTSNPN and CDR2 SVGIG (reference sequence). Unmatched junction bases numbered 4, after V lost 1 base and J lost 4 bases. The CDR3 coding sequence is TGTGCCTGGAGTGCACAGGGGGCGGCAGAGACCCAGTACTTC. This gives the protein CAWSAQGAAETQYF.

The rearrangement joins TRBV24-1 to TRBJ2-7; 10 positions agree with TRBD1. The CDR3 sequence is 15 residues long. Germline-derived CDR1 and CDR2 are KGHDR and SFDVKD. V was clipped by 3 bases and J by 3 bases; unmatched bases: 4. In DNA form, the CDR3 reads TGTGCCACCAGTGATCCCAGGACAGGGGGCTACGAGCAGTACTTC. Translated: CATSDPRTGGYEQYF.

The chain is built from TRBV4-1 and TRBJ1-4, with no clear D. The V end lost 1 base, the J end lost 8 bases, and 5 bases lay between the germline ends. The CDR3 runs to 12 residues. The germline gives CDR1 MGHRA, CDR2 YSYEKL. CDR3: CASSQGPEKLFF. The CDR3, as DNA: TGCGCCAGCAGCCAAGGGCCCGAAAAACTGTTTTTT.